What follows are 30 T cell receptor beta chains derived from one specimen sequenced in a study of Graves' ophthalmopathy and Graves' hyperthyroidism. TCR beta CDR3 amplification used RNA transcripts. HTBI primers primed a first-round RT-PCR, and a second-round multiplex PCR followed. TCRdb reprocessed the multiplex PCR reads with MiXCR, giving one entry per CDR3 protein. This sample has over a million distinct CDR3 sequences, with 36% found just once. What was sequenced was peripheral blood or thyroid tissue (not recorded which). These TCRs come from an adult man with Graves' hyperthyroidism.

The chain has TRBV20-1 and TRBJ2-5, with D unresolved. V was shortened by 8 bases and J by 5 bases, with 9 bases between the two germline ends. The CDR3 length is 10 residues. The germline V gene encodes CDR1 DFQATT and CDR2 SNEGSKA (reference sequence). In nucleotides, the CDR3 is TGCAGTCCCTATCGGGAGACCCAGTACTTC. Translated, it gives CSPYRETQYF.

This chain links TRBV25-1 with TRBJ2-5; 8 positions match TRBD2. Germline V gives CDR1 MGHDK, CDR2 SYGVNS. This CDR3 has 14 amino acids. The CDR3 region is CASSTGGPQETQYF. The CDR3 region has the DNA TGTGCTAGTAGTACGGGGGGGCCGCAAGAGACCCAGTACTTC.

In this sample, this clonotype turned up many times. The chain combines TRBV7-2 with TRBJ2-7; 12 bases line up with TRBD2. The CDR3 spans 15 residues. Germline loops: CDR1 SGHTA, CDR2 FQGNSA. The J segment lost 5 bases and the V segment lost 5 bases, leaving 7 bases of the junction unmatched. DNA of the CDR3: TGTGCCAGCAGCCGGACTAGCGGGACGACCCACGAGCAGTACTTC. It encodes CASSRTSGTTHEQYF.

This sequence joins TRBV7-2 and TRBJ2-2, with 9 bases fitting TRBD2. Germline CDR1 SGHTA, CDR2 FQGNSA. With V trimmed by 1 base and J by 4 bases, 13 bases remained unmatched. This CDR3 contains 19 residues. Here the CDR3 reads CASSLGLLRAGGSTGELFF. CDR3 sequence (DNA): TGTGCCAGCAGCTTAGGGTTATTGAGAGCGGGAGGTTCCACCGGGGAGCTGTTTTTT.

V gene TRBV7-4 combines with J gene TRBJ1-3; no reliable D call. V was shortened by 5 bases and J by 8 bases, with 10 bases between the two germline ends. The CDR3 consists of 12 residues. Germline V CDR1 and CDR2: SGHVT, SQSDAQ. The CDR3 spells CASSPGRDTIYF. The CDR3 DNA sequence: TGTGCCAGCAGCCCCGGGAGGGACACCATATATTTT.

The chain joins TRBV29-1 to TRBJ2-3; 10 bases fit TRBD2. The CDR3 has 15 amino acids. Germline trimming cut 2 bases from V and 3 bases from J; bases unmatched to any gene: 5. The germline CDR1 and CDR2 sequences are SQVTM and ANQGSEA. This CDR3 is CSVEPSGGATDTQYF. CDR3 in DNA: TGCAGCGTTGAACCCAGCGGGGGGGCGACAGATACGCAGTATTTT.

This clonotype showed up just a few times. J is TRBJ1-3 and V is TRBV30; D gene ambiguous. Germline loops: CDR1 GTSNPN, CDR2 SVGIG (reference sequence). V lost 5 bases, J lost 0 bases, and 11 bases lay in between. This CDR3 comprises 14 residues. CDR3 loop: CAWGPGNSGNTIYF. Here the CDR3 DNA reads TGTGCCTGGGGTCCGGGAAACTCTGGAAACACCATATATTTT.

This clonotype was recorded many times. J is TRBJ1-2 and V is TRBV19; D remains ambiguous. The CDR3 covers 14 residues. The germline CDR1 and CDR2 sequences are LNHDA and SQIVND (reference sequence). Trimming removed 0 bases at V and 4 bases at J, with 9 bases between. The CDR3 coding sequence is TGTGCCAGTAGTATAGAAACGACGGTCTATGGCTACACCTTC. Translation gives CASSIETTVYGYTF.

Points on this clonotype: Germline is not matched at one junction end, which may reflect a read error. CDR3 coding DNA: TGTGCCAGCAGCTGGACAGGGGCGAACGCCGGGGAGCTGTTTTTT. Translated, it gives CASSWTGANAGELFF. The chain combines TRBV5-5 with TRBJ2-2; 9 bases agree with TRBD1. CDR1 and CDR2 (germline): SGHKS, YYEKEE (reference sequence). The CDR3 spans 15 residues. The full variable domain, its missing parts supplied by reference TRBV5-5 and TRBJ2-2, is DAGVTQSPTHLIKTRGQQVTLRCSPISGHKSVSWYQQVLGQGPQFIFQYYEKEERGRGNFPDRFSARQFPNYSSELNVNALLLGDSALYLCASSWTGANAGELFFGEGSRLTVL.

V is TRBV10-2 and J is TRBJ1-2, with 10 bases fitting TRBD1. Germline V lookup: CDR1 WSHSY, CDR2 SAAADI. Germline trimming cut 5 bases from V and 4 bases from J; bases unmatched to any gene: 16. The CDR3 runs 18 residues. This CDR3 is CASSRTGTGERCTYGYTF. CDR3 sequence (DNA): TGCGCCAGCAGTCGAACCGGGACAGGGGAGAGGTGTACCTATGGCTACACCTTC.

This chain connects TRBV20-1 to TRBJ2-5; the D gene could be TRBD1 or TRBD2 (7 bases each). Trimming removed 6 bases from V and 5 bases from J, with 22 bases in between. The CDR3 has 15 residues. CDR1 and CDR2 from the germline V gene are DFQATT and SNEGSKA (reference sequence). The CDR3 DNA reads as TGCAGTGCCCGAGGGGGACTAAGACAGGGTGAGACCCAGTACTTC. Translated, it gives CSARGGLRQGETQYF.

At least ten counts were recorded for this clonotype. The V and J genes are TRBV9 and TRBJ2-6, with D hard to call. Trimming stripped 0 bases from V and 0 bases from J, with 7 bases between. The CDR3 covers 16 residues. Germline values: CDR1 SGDLS, CDR2 YYNGEE. As DNA, the CDR3 is TGTGCCAGCAGCGTAGACCAGGCCTCTGGGGCCAACGTCCTGACTTTC. This translates into CASSVDQASGANVLTF.

This chain joins TRBV9 and TRBJ2-5; D assignment may be TRBD1 or TRBD2 (5 bases each). Trimming took 4 bases from V and 5 from J, leaving 18 bases between them. The CDR3 runs to 15 residues. Per germline, CDR1 SGDLS and CDR2 YYNGEE. CDR3 residues: CASSFSGTGFETQYF. For the CDR3, the DNA is TGTGCCAGCAGCTTCTCCGGGACCGGTTTCGAGACCCAGTACTTC.

This clonotype was observed at least ten times. The chain uses TRBV25-1 and TRBJ1-2, with 10 bases fitting TRBD1. Germline V gene lookup returns CDR1 MGHDK and CDR2 SYGVNS. This CDR3 spans 15 amino acids. V shed 6 bases, J shed 4 bases, and the junction held 8 bases outside the gene matches. The CDR3 sequence is CASSSTGTGAYGYTF. The CDR3 DNA sequence: TGTGCCAGCAGCTCAACCGGGACAGGGGCCTATGGCTACACCTTC.

The sample holds many counts of this clonotype. The chain has TRBV10-3 and TRBJ2-2; 10 bases match TRBD2. With 10 bases clipped from V and 3 bases from J, the junction kept 17 bases outside the gene matches. Germline values: CDR1 ENHRY, CDR2 SYGVKD. The CDR3 covers 18 residues. The CDR3 DNA reads as TGTGCCACCAAGACAGGGATGAGAGCGGGAGGGGACACCGGGGAGCTGTTTTTT. This gives the protein CATKTGMRAGGDTGELFF.

A word on this clonotype: The germline gene is not matched at one end of the junction; a read error may be the cause. The chain couples TRBV10-3 to TRBJ1-1; 9 positions agree with TRBD1. The length of the CDR3 is 17 residues. The V gene's germline CDR1 is ENHRY and CDR2 SYGVKD. CDR3 bases: TGTGCCAGCAGTCCGGACAGGGGACGCAAAGCCGGCCCTGAAGCTTTCTTT. Protein product: CASSPDRGRKAGPEAFF.

Details on this clonotype: An end of the junction does not agree with germline; a read error may underlie this. The genes are TRBV15 and TRBJ2-6, with unresolved D. Germline V gene data show CDR1 as LNHNV and CDR2 as YYDKDF (reference sequence). The CDR3 is 12 amino acids. The CDR3 DNA sequence: TGTGCCACCAGCAGTGGGGACAACGTCCTGACTTTC. Translating it yields CATSSGDNVLTF. The variable domain in full, with the rest retrieved from reference TRBV15 and TRBJ2-6, is DAMVIQNPRYQVTQFGKPVTLSCSQTLNHNVMYWYQQKSSQAPKLLFHYYDKDFNNEADTPDNFQSRRPNTSFCFLDIRSPGLGDTAMYLCATSSGDNVLTFGAGSRLTVL.

The J gene is TRBJ2-7, the V gene TRBV29-1; TRBD1 agrees at 9 bases. This CDR3 comprises 11 residues. Per germline, CDR1 SQVTM and CDR2 ANQGSEA. J gave up 10 bases and V 7 bases, and 8 bases lay outside the gene matches. CDR3 in DNA: TGCAGCGGACCGGGACAGGGTTTCCAGTACTTC. Translating it yields CSGPGQGFQYF.

A note on this clonotype: This may come from a read error, since a much larger clone is one base off. The CDR3 DNA is TGTGCCAGCAGCCCACAAACCCCGGGAGACACCATATATTTT. Its translation is CASSPQTPGDTIYF. The V gene is TRBV9, the J gene TRBJ1-3; D not certain. The CDR3 spans 14 residues. The V gene's germline CDR1 is SGDLS and CDR2 YYNGEE. The V end lost 4 bases, the J end lost 8 bases, and 16 bases lay between the germline ends.

This clonotype was recorded many times. The chain has TRBV29-1 and TRBJ2-2; D call uncertain. The germline CDR1 and CDR2 sequences are SQVTM and ANQGSEA. The CDR3 is made up of 13 amino acids. V lost 5 bases, J lost 1 base, and 8 bases lay in between. CDR3 in amino acids: CSVRQMNTGELFF. CDR3 DNA: TGCAGCGTTCGGCAGATGAACACCGGGGAGCTGTTTTTT.

On this clonotype: Compared with germline, one end of the junction differs, possibly owing to a read error. The chain recombines TRBV7-2 with TRBJ1-2, with D possibly TRBD1 on 6 matching bases. The V gene's germline CDR1 is SGHTA and CDR2 FQGNSA. This CDR3 has 14 amino acids. CDR3 sequence (DNA): TGTGCCAGCAGTTTAGGGGGGGCCCTTTATGGCTACACCTTC. It yields the protein CASSLGGALYGYTF. Complete variable domain (other parts from reference TRBV7-2 and TRBJ1-2): GAGVSQSPSNKVTEKGKDVELRCDPISGHTALYWYRQSLGQGLEFLIYFQGNSAPDKSGLPSDRFSAERTGGSVSTLTIQRTQQEDSAVYLCASSLGGALYGYTFGSGTRLTVV.

This clonotype was recorded at least ten times. This chain uses TRBV6-6 with TRBJ1-1, with D perhaps matching TRBD1 (5 bases). The V gene's germline CDR1 is MNHNY and CDR2 SVGAGI (reference sequence). The CDR3 runs to 14 residues. Trimming took off 0 bases at V and 4 bases at J, with 9 bases between the two ends. The CDR3 DNA sequence: TGTGCCAGCAGTTACTCTATCGGGGGCACTGAAGCTTTCTTT. Its translation: CASSYSIGGTEAFF.

This clonotype has just one count. One base away lies a much larger clone, so this may be a sequencing read error. Written as DNA, the CDR3 is TGTGCCAGCAGTGAACACGGGACAGGGGTAACTAAAGCTTTCTTT. As protein: CASSEHGTGVTKAFF. The chain carries TRBV10-3 and TRBJ1-1; 10 nucleotides align to TRBD1. CDR1 and CDR2 (germline): ENHRY, SYGVKD. The CDR3 runs 15 residues.

At least ten counts were recorded for this clonotype. The DNA of the CDR3 is TGTGCCAGCAGTTTTGGGAACACTGAAGCTTTCTTT. The encoded protein is CASSFGNTEAFF. J is TRBJ1-1 and V is TRBV12-3 or TRBV12-4; D gene ambiguous. The V gene lost 3 bases and the J gene lost 1 base, with 3 bases spanning the gap. The length of the CDR3 is 12 residues.

This clonotype was observed at least ten times. This chain links TRBV29-1 with TRBJ1-1, with D tentatively TRBD1 (5 bases). Germline V CDR1 and CDR2: SQVTM, ANQGSEA. The V gene lost 0 bases and the J gene lost 5 bases, with 16 bases spanning the gap. The CDR3 contains 15 residues. CDR3 loop: CSVEDKGQGRTEAFF. Here the CDR3 DNA reads TGCAGCGTTGAAGATAAAGGTCAGGGAAGGACTGAAGCTTTCTTT.

The chain joins TRBV6-1 to TRBJ1-5; D perhaps matches TRBD1 (5 bases). This CDR3 is 14 amino acids long. V was clipped by 7 bases and J by 2 bases, with 12 bases between them. The germline CDR1 and CDR2 sequences are MNHNS and SASEGT. The CDR3 reads CASKKQGGNQPQHF. CDR3 nucleotides: TGTGCCAGCAAGAAGCAGGGCGGCAATCAGCCCCAGCATTTT.

The table lists this clonotype with many counts. This chain connects TRBV10-3 to TRBJ2-7; D gene ambiguous. V lost 7 bases and J lost 0, with 7 bases in between. From germline, CDR1 is ENHRY and CDR2 SYGVKD. CDR3 length: 12 amino acids. CDR3 region: CAIMAHSYEQYF. The CDR3 coding sequence is TGTGCCATCATGGCCCACTCCTACGAGCAGTACTTC.

V and J are TRBV12-3 or TRBV12-4 and TRBJ1-4; 7 bases align to TRBD1. The CDR3 consists of 15 residues. Losses at the gene ends were 3 bases for V and 0 bases for J; bases not matched to a gene: 1. The DNA for the CDR3 is TGTGCCAGCAGTTTCGGGACAGCAACTAATGAAAAACTGTTTTTT. Its protein product is CASSFGTATNEKLFF.

V and J are TRBV20-1 and TRBJ2-7, with 12 bases fitting TRBD2. After removal of 2 bases from V and 3 bases from J, the junction contained 11 bases not matched to a gene. Germline CDR1 DFQATT, CDR2 SNEGSKA (reference sequence). CDR3 length: 17 amino acids. The CDR3 DNA follows: TGCAGTGCTAGACGGACTAGCGGGGCTCCTACAAACTACGAGCAGTACTTC. Translated, it gives CSARRTSGAPTNYEQYF.

The chain carries TRBV7-3 and TRBJ1-1; TRBD1 is a possible D gene (5 bases). Germline V gives CDR1 SGHTA, CDR2 FQGTGA. V was cut by 5 bases and J by 4 bases, with 17 bases left in between. This CDR3 comprises 15 residues. CDR3 DNA sequence: TGTGCCAGCAGCGTTGACGGGGGGGTCGCCACTGAAGCTTTCTTT. Amino acids: CASSVDGGVATEAFF.